The next 16 T cell receptor beta chains were all read from a single sample in a study of T cell responses to AZD1222 COVID-19 vaccine. Clones were sequenced by immunoSEQ multiplex PCR, and TCRdb holds only the in-frame ones, with some missing. The sample includes over 150,000 clones, about nine tenths seen only once; the top ten take 1.6%. The sample in question was peripheral blood, obtained on day 0 of AZD1222 vaccination. The receptors stem from an adult in good health.

The genes are TRBV28 and TRBJ1-2; D call uncertain. This CDR3 has 12 amino acids. V gave up 5 bases and J gave up 4 bases, with 8 bases separating them. Germline-derived CDR1 and CDR2 are MDHEN and SYDVKM. The CDR3 protein is CASSDSGYGYTF. DNA for the CDR3: TGTGCCAGCAGTGACTCGGGCTATGGCTACACCTTC.

This chain joins TRBV4-3 and TRBJ2-3; D tentatively reads TRBD1 or TRBD2 (6 bases each). Between the trimmed V and J ends, which lost 2 bases and 9 bases, there was a span of 12 bases. CDR1 LGHNA and CDR2 YSLEER come from the germline V gene. This CDR3 is built from 13 residues. The chain's CDR3 is CASSQRGANTQYF. CDR3 sequence (DNA): TGCGCCAGCAGCCAAAGGGGGGCGAACACGCAGTATTTT.

V and J are TRBV12-5 and TRBJ2-5, with no clear D. The CDR3 runs 13 residues. Germline CDR1 reads LGHNT; CDR2 reads FRNRAP. The V and J ends lost 4 bases and 1 base respectively, with 7 bases between them. The CDR3, as DNA: TGTGCTAGTGGTTCCACCTCCCAAGAGACCCAGTACTTC. Protein sequence: CASGSTSQETQYF.

CDR3 amino acids: CASSRTNRGQVTEAFF. The CDR3 DNA is TGTGCCAGCAGCCGGACAAACAGGGGGCAGGTCACTGAAGCTTTCTTT. This chain connects TRBV7-2 to TRBJ1-1; TRBD1 agrees at 9 bases. The junction had 11 bases not matched to a gene; V was cut back by 5 bases and J by 4 bases. The germline V gene encodes CDR1 SGHTA and CDR2 FQGNSA. This CDR3 is 16 amino acids long.

The CDR3 sequence is CASSLGTVTNYGYTF. CDR3 DNA: TGCGCCAGCAGCCTGGGGACAGTTACTAACTATGGCTACACCTTC. The J gene is TRBJ1-2, the V gene TRBV4-1; 7 bases map to TRBD1. In germline, CDR1 is MGHRA, CDR2 YSYEKL. The CDR3 runs to 15 residues. V dropped 4 bases and J dropped 0; count of bases not matched to a gene: 5.

The chain links TRBV4-2 to TRBJ1-2; unclear D gene. The CDR3 totals 15 residues. V was pared by 6 bases and J by 8 bases, with 22 bases between. Germline V gives CDR1 LGHNA, CDR2 YNFKEQ. The CDR3 region is CASRQTSGRVGGYTF. CDR3 nucleotide sequence: TGTGCCAGCAGGCAGACCTCTGGTAGGGTCGGAGGCTACACCTTC.

Turning to this clone: Other nucleotide sequences from this sample produce the same CDR3. The chain carries TRBV4-1 and TRBJ2-5; 16 bases are a match to TRBD2. After removal of 4 bases from V and 5 bases from J, the junction contained 4 bases not matched to a gene. Germline lookup yields CDR1 MGHRA and CDR2 YSYEKL. The length of the CDR3 is 16 residues. CDR3 in amino acids: CASSLGTSGRGETQYF. Here the CDR3 DNA reads TGCGCCAGCAGCCTCGGGACTAGCGGGAGGGGGGAGACCCAGTACTTC.

The chain combines TRBV28 with TRBJ1-5, with 7 bases fitting TRBD1. V was clipped by 3 bases and J by 4 bases; unmatched bases: 9. Looked up from germline, CDR1 is MDHEN and CDR2 is SYDVKM. The CDR3 consists of 16 residues. The CDR3 DNA follows: TGTGCCAGCAGTTTTCTTCGGCGGGACAGAAATCAGCCCCAGCATTTT. Its translation: CASSFLRRDRNQPQHF.

The chain recombines TRBV30 with TRBJ2-7; D may match TRBD1 or TRBD2 (5 bases each). The germline V gene has CDR1 GTSNPN and CDR2 SVGIG (reference sequence). CDR3 length: 13 amino acids. Trimming removed 6 bases at V and 1 base at J, with 13 bases between. The CDR3 spells CACRDGSSYEQYF. The CDR3 DNA reads TGTGCCTGCAGGGACGGAAGTTCCTACGAGCAGTACTTC. Looking up the rest from reference TRBV30 and TRBJ2-7 gives the full variable domain: SQTIHQWPATLVQPVGSPLSLECTVEGTSNPNLYWYRQAAGRGLQLLFYSVGIGQISSEVPQNLSASRPQDRQFILSSKKLLLSDSGFYLCACRDGSSYEQYFGPGTRLTVT.

Here the CDR3 DNA reads TGTGCCAGCAGCGTTCAGGGGCTTGGAGGAAACACCATATATTTT. It yields the protein CASSVQGLGGNTIYF. The chain couples TRBV9 to TRBJ1-3, with D possibly TRBD1 on 6 matching bases. The V and J ends lost 2 bases and 4 bases respectively, with 13 bases between them. The CDR3 extends over 15 amino acids. Germline V gene lookup returns CDR1 SGDLS and CDR2 YYNGEE.

CDR3 in DNA: TGTGCCAGCAGCTTCTCCTGGCCAGGAGGAAATTCACCCCTCCACTTT. Amino acid sequence: CASSFSWPGGNSPLHF. The chain carries TRBV11-3 and TRBJ1-6; no firm D call. V lost 3 bases, J lost 7 bases, and 16 bases lay in between. This CDR3 has 16 residues. The germline CDR1 and CDR2 sequences are SGHNT and YENEEA.

In its sample, this clone was seen once. The chain couples TRBV5-1 to TRBJ1-1; the D gene is possibly TRBD1 (5 bases). The CDR3 is made up of 16 amino acids. Germline CDR1 reads SGHRS; CDR2 reads YFSETQ. With 5 bases removed from V and 2 bases from J, the gap between germline ends came to 19 bases. CDR3 nucleotide sequence: TGCGCCAGCAGTGCCGCGGGACGGAGGGTAAACACTGAAGCTTTCTTT. It specifies CASSAAGRRVNTEAFF. Based on the CDR3 plus reference TRBV5-1 and TRBJ1-1, the full variable domain is KAGVTQTPRYLIKTRGQQVTLSCSPISGHRSVSWYQQTPGQGLQFLFEYFSETQRNKGNFPGRFSGRQFSNSRSEMNVSTLELGDSALYLCASSAAGRRVNTEAFFGQGTRLTVV.

The chain recombines TRBV27 with TRBJ1-5; D remains unclear. This CDR3 contains 16 residues. Germline V gene lookup returns CDR1 MNHEY and CDR2 SMNVEV (reference sequence). V lost 2 bases and J lost 0, with 11 bases in between. The CDR3 spells CASSLRGDYSNQPQHF. Written as DNA, the CDR3 is TGTGCCAGCAGTTTACGGGGAGACTATAGCAATCAGCCCCAGCATTTT.

This rearrangement joins TRBV25-1 to TRBJ2-3; possible D gene TRBD1, 6 bases. The length of the CDR3 is 14 residues. The germline CDR1 and CDR2 sequences are MGHDK and SYGVNS. Deletions cut 8 bases from V and 2 bases from J, with 14 bases between. This chain's CDR3 is CASQDRDFTDTQYF. The CDR3 region has the DNA TGTGCCAGCCAGGACAGAGACTTCACAGATACGCAGTATTTT.

V gene TRBV5-4 combines with J gene TRBJ1-2; 11 nucleotides match TRBD1. The CDR3 loop spans 15 amino acids. Germline values: CDR1 SGHNT, CDR2 YYREEE (reference sequence). The V segment lost 3 bases and the J segment 3 bases; nucleotides outside the gene matches: 4. This CDR3 reads CASSWTGGRHYGYTF. CDR3 DNA: TGTGCCAGCAGCTGGACAGGGGGCCGACACTATGGCTACACCTTC.

The gene calls are TRBV24-1 and TRBJ1-5; D not certain. The V end was cut by 11 bases, the J end by 5 bases, with 12 bases between. The CDR3 is 12 amino acids. The germline gives CDR1 KGHDR, CDR2 SFDVKD. Here the CDR3 DNA reads TGTGCCATCGGAGTGGATCATCAGCCCCAGCATTTT. This codes for CAIGVDHQPQHF.